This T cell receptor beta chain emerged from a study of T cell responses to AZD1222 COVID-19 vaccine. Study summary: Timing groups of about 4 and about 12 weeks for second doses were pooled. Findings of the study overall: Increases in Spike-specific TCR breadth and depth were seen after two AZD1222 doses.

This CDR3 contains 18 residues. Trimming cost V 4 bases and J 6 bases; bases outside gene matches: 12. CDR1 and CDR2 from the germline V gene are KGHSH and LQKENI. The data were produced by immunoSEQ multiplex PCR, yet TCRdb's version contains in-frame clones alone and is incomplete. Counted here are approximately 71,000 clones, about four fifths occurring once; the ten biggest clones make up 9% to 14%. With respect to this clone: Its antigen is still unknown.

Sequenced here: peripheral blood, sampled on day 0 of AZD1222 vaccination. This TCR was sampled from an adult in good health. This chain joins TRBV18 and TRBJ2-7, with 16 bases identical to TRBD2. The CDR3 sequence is CASSQTGLAGGPWAEQYF. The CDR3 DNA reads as TGTGCCAGCTCACAAACGGGACTAGCGGGGGGGCCGTGGGCCGAGCAGTACTTC.